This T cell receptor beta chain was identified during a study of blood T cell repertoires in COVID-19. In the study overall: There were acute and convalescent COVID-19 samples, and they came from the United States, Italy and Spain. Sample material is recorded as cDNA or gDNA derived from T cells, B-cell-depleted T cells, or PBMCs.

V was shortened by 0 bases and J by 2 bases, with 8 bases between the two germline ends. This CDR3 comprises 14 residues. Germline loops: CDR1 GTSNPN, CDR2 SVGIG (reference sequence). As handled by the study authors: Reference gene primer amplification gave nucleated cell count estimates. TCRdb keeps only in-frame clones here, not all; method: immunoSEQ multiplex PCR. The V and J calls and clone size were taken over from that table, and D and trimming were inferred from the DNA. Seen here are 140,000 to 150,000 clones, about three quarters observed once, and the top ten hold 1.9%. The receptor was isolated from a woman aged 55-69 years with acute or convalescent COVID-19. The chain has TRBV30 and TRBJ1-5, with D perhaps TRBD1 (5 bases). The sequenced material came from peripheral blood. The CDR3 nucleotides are TGTGCCTGGAGTGTCGGCAGGGGCAATCAGCCCCAGCATTTT. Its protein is CAWSVGRGNQPQHF.